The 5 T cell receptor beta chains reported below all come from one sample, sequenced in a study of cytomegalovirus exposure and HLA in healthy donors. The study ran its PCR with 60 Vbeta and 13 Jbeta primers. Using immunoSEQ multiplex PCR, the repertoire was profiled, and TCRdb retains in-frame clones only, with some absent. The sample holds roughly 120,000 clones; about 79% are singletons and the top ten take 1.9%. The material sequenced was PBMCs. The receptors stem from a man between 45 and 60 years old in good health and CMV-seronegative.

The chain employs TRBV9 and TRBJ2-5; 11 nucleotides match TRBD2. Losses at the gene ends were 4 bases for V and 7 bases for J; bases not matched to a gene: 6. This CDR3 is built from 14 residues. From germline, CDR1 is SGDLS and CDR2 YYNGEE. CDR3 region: CASSPGLAGWTQYF. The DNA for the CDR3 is TGTGCCAGCAGCCCTGGACTAGCGGGTTGGACCCAGTACTTC.

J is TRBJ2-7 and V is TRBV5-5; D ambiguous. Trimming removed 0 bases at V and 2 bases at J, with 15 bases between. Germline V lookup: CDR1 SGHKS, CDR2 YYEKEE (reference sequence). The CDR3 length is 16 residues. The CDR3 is CASSLAAQILTYEQYF. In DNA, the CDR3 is TGTGCCAGCAGCTTGGCCGCACAGATACTTACCTACGAGCAGTACTTC.

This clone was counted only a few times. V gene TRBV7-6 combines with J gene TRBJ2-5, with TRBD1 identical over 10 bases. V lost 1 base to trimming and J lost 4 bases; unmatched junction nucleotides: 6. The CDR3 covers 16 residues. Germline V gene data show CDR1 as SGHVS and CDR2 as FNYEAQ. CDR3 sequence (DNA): TGTGCCAGCAGCTTAGAAGGGACAGGGGAAGGAGAGACCCAGTACTTC. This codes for CASSLEGTGEGETQYF.

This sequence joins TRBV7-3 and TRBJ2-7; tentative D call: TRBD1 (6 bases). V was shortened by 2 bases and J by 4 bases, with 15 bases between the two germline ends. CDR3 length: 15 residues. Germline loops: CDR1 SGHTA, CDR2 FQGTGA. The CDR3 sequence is CASSLAAGVEYEQYF. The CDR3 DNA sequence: TGTGCCAGCAGCTTAGCAGCAGGGGTGGAGTACGAGCAGTACTTC.

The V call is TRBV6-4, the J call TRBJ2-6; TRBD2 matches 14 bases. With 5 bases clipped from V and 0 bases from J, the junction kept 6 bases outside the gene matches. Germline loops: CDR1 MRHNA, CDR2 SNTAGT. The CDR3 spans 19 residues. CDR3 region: CASSPGLAGGNSGANVLTF. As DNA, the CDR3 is TGTGCCAGCAGTCCAGGACTAGCGGGGGGTAACTCTGGGGCCAACGTCCTGACTTTC.